This T cell receptor beta chain was identified during a study of T cell repertoires in cytomegalovirus infection. Germline lookup yields CDR1 SGHTA and CDR2 FQGNSA. This CDR3 region has 12 residues. The V end was cut by 7 bases, the J end by 1 base, with 7 bases between. Points on this clonotype: Its antigen remains unidentified.

TCRdb re-called the reads through MiXCR, storing one row per CDR3 protein. The table has approximately 590,000 distinct CDR3 sequences, roughly 43% seen once. The material was cultured PBMCs, obtained from culture after CMV antigen stimulation. This chain joins TRBV7-2 and TRBJ1-1; no clear D. The origin of this receptor is a human donor in good health (CMV status not recorded). Some clones in this sample may be carry-over from other donors' samples. CDR3 DNA: TGTGCCAGCAAATACACGAACACTGAAGCTTTCTTT. This translates into CASKYTNTEAFF.